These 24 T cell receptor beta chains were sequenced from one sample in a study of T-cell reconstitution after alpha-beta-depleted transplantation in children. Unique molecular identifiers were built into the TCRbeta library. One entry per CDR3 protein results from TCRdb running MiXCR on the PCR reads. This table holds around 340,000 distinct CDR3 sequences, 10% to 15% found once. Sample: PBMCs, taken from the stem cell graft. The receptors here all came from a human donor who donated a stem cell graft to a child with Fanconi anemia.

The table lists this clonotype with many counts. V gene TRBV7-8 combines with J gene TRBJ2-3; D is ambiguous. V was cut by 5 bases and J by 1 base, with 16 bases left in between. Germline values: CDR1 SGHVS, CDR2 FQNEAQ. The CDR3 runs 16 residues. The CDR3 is CASSPQVGLGTDTQYF. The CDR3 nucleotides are TGTGCCAGCAGCCCACAAGTGGGCCTGGGCACAGATACGCAGTATTTT.

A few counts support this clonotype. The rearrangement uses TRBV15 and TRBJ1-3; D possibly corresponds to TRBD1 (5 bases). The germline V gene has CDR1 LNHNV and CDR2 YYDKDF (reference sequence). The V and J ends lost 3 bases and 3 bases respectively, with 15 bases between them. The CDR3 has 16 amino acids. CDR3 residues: CATSSPRGALGNTIYF. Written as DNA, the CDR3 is TGTGCCACCAGCAGCCCTCGTGGGGCGCTTGGAAACACCATATATTTT.

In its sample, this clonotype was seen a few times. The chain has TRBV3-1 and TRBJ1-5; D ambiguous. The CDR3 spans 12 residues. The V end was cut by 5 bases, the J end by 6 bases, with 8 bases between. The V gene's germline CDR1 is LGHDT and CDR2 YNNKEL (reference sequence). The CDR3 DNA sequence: TGTGCCAGCAGCGAAAGCGGTCAGCCCCAGCATTTT. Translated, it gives CASSESGQPQHF.

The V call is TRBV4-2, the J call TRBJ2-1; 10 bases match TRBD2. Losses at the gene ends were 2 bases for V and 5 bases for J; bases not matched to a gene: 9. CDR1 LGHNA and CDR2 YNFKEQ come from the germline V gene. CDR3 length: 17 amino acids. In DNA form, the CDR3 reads TGTGCCAGCAGCCAATGGATAGCGGGGGGTCCGAACAATGAGCAGTTCTTC. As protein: CASSQWIAGGPNNEQFF.

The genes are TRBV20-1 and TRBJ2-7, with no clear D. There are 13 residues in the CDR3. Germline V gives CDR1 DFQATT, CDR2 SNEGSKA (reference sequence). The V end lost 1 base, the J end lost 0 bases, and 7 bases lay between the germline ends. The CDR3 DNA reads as TGCAGTGCTAGAGGGGCGTACTCCTACGAGCAGTACTTC. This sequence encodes CSARGAYSYEQYF.

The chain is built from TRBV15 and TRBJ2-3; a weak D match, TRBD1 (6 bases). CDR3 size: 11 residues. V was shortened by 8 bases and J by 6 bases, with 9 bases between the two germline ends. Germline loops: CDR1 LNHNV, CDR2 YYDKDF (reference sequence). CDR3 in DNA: TGTGCCACCTCAAGGGGGGATACGCAGTATTTT. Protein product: CATSRGDTQYF.

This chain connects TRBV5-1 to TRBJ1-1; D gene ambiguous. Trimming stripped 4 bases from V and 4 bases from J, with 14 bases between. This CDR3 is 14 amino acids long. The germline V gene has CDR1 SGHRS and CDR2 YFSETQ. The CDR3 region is CASSINTIGTEAFF. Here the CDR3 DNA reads TGCGCCAGCAGCATTAACACAATTGGCACTGAAGCTTTCTTT. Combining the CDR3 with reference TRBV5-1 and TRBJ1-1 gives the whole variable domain KAGVTQTPRYLIKTRGQQVTLSCSPISGHRSVSWYQQTPGQGLQFLFEYFSETQRNKGNFPGRFSGRQFSNSRSEMNVSTLELGDSALYLCASSINTIGTEAFFGQGTRLTVV.

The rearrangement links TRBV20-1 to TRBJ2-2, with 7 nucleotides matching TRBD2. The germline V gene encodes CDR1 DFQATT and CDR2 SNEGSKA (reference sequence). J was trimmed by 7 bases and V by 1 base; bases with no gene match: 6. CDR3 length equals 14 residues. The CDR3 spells CSARVTGGLGELFF. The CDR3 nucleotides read TGCAGTGCTAGAGTAACGGGGGGACTCGGGGAGCTGTTTTTT.

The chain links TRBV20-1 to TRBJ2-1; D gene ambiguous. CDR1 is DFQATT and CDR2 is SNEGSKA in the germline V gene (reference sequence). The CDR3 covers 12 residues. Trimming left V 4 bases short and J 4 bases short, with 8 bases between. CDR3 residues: CSATQTYNEQFF. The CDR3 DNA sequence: TGCAGTGCTACTCAGACTTACAATGAGCAGTTCTTC.

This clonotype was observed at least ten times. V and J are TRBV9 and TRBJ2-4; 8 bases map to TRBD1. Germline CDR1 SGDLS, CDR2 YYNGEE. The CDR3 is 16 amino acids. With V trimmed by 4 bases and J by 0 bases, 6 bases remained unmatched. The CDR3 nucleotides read TGTGCCAGCAGCCCGACAGGGGCGGGAGCCAAAAACATTCAGTACTTC. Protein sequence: CASSPTGAGAKNIQYF. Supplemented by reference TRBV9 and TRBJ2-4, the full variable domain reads DSGVTQTPKHLITATGQRVTLRCSPRSGDLSVYWYQQSLDQGLQFLIQYYNGEERAKGNILERFSAQQFPDLHSELNLSSLELGDSALYFCASSPTGAGAKNIQYFGAGTRLSVL.

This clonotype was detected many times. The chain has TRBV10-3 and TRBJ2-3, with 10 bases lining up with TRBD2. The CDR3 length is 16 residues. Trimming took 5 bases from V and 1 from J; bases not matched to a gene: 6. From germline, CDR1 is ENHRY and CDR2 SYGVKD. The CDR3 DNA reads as TGTGCCATCAGTCTATTAGCGGGGGGTCGCACAGATACGCAGTATTTT. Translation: CAISLLAGGRTDTQYF.

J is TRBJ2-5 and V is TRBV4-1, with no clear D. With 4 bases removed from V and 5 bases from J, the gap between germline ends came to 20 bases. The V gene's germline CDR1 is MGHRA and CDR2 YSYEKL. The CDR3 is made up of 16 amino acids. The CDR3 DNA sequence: TGCGCCAGCAGCCTCGCGGACCCACGGCGGTACGAGACCCAGTACTTC. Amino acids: CASSLADPRRYETQYF.

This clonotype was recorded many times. CDR3 protein: CASSLGLEVNNEQFF. DNA of the CDR3: TGTGCCAGCAGTTTAGGCTTAGAGGTTAACAATGAGCAGTTCTTC. The rearrangement links TRBV6-2 or TRBV6-3 to TRBJ2-1; D is unresolved. The ends were cut back, 4 bases at V and 5 bases at J, with 15 bases in the middle. Per germline, CDR1 MNHEY and CDR2 SVGEGT. This CDR3 contains 15 residues.

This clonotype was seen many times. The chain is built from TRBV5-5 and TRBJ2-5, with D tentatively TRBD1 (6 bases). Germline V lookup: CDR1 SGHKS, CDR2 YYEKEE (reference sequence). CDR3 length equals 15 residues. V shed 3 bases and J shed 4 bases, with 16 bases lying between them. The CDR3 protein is CASSSTPLGGETQYF. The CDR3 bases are TGTGCCAGCAGCTCTACCCCCCTAGGGGGAGAGACCCAGTACTTC.

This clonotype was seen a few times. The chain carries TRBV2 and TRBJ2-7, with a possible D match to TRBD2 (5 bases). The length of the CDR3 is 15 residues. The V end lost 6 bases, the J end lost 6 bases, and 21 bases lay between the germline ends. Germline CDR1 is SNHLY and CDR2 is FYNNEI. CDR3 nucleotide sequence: TGTGCCAGCAGGGCAAATCTGCGGGCGGGTAGCGAGCAGTACTTC. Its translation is CASRANLRAGSEQYF.

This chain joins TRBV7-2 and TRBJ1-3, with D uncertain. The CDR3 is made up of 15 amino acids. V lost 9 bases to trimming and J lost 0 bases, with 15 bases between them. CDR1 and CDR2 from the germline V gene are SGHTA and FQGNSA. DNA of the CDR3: TGTGCCAGAACAAAAGGGAGGTGCTCTGGAAACACCATATATTTT. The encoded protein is CARTKGRCSGNTIYF. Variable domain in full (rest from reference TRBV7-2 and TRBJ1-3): GAGVSQSPSNKVTEKGKDVELRCDPISGHTALYWYRQSLGQGLEFLIYFQGNSAPDKSGLPSDRFSAERTGGSVSTLTIQRTQQEDSAVYLCARTKGRCSGNTIYFGEGSWLTVV.

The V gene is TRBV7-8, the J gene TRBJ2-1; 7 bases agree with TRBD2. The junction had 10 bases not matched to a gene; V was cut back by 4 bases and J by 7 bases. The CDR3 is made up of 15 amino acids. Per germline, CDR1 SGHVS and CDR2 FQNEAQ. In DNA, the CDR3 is TGTGCCAGCAGCTCGAAAGCGGGGACGGCGAATGAGCAGTTCTTC. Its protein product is CASSSKAGTANEQFF.

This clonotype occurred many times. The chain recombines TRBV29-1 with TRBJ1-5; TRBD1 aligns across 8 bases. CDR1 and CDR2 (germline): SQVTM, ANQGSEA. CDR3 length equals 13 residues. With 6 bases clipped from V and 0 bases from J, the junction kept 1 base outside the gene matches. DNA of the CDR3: TGCAGCGTCCAGGGGGCTAGCAATCAGCCCCAGCATTTT. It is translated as CSVQGASNQPQHF.

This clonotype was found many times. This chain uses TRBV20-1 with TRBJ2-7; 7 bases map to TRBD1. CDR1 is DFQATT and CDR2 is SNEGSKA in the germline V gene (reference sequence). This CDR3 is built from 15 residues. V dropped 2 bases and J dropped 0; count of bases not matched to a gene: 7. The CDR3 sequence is CSARISGQVSYEQYF. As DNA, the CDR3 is TGCAGTGCTAGAATTTCAGGACAGGTCTCCTACGAGCAGTACTTC.

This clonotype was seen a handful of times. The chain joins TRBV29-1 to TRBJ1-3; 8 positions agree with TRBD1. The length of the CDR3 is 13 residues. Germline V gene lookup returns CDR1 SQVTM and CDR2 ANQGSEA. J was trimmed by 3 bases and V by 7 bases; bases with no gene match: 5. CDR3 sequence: CSARGQGGNTIYF. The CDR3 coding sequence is TGCAGCGCACGAGGACAGGGTGGAAACACCATATATTTT.

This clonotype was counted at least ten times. This CDR3 is CASSLTRLGQGLYF. The DNA for the CDR3 is TGTGCCAGCAGCCTCACTCGGTTAGGACAGGGGTTGTACTTC. The chain has TRBV7-2 and TRBJ2-5; 9 bases fit TRBD1. V lost 5 bases and J lost 13; bases outside the gene matches: 14. Germline V lookup: CDR1 SGHTA, CDR2 FQGNSA. This CDR3 has 14 amino acids.

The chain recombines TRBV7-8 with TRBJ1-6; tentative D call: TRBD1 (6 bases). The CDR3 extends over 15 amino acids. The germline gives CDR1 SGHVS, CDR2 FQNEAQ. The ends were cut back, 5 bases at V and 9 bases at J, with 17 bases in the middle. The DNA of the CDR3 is TGTGCCAGCAGCCCCAGGGGTGGGGAGGGTTCACCCCTCCACTTT. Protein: CASSPRGGEGSPLHF.

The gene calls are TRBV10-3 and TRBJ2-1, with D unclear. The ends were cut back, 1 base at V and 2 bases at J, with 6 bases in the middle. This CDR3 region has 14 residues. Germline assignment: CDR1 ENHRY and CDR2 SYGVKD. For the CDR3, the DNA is TGTGCCATCAGTGAGTTTCAGGCCTACAATGAGCAGTTCTTC. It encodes CAISEFQAYNEQFF.

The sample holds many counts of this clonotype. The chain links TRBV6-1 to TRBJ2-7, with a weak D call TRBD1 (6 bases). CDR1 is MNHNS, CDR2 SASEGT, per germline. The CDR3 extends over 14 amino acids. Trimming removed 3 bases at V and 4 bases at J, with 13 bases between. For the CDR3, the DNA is TGTGCCAGCAGTGACCAGGGGACGGGATACGAGCAGTACTTC. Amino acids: CASSDQGTGYEQYF.